Sequencing of this T cell receptor beta chain was carried out in a study of T cell responses to AZD1222 COVID-19 vaccine. Study-level points and caveats: White British people made up most donors, females outnumbered males, and clonal diversity was possibly underestimated. Baseline testing showed seropositivity in only a handful of AZD1222 recipients.

Sequencing was performed with immunoSEQ multiplex PCR; in TCRdb, only in-frame clones are kept and a portion is missing. The data hold just over 60,000 clones, with about 70% observed a single time. This CDR3 has 10 residues. Trimming left V 0 bases short and J 8 bases short, with 3 bases between. CDR1 SQVTM and CDR2 ANQGSEA come from the germline V gene. Details on this clone: What it binds is unknown.

V usage is TRBV29-1 and J usage is TRBJ2-3; D is unresolved. The sequence derives from an adult in good health. The input for sequencing was peripheral blood, taken on day 0 of AZD1222 vaccination. This chain's CDR3 is CSVEDITQYF. The CDR3 DNA reads as TGCAGCGTTGAAGATATTACGCAGTATTTT.